This T cell receptor (beta chain) was sequenced for a study of shared clonotypes between healthy human individuals. CD8 cells classed as naive were CD45RO-negative and positively selected for CCR7, excluding terminally differentiated effector memory CD45RA+ cells. Here immunoSEQ multiplex PCR was the method, and the copy in TCRdb shows in-frame clones only, minus some. The sample holds roughly 2.1 million clones, more than 85% seen once. Sequencing was done on a sample of naive CD8+ T cells from PBMCs. This TCR was sampled from a man younger than 35 in good health. Some clones in this sample may be carry-over from other donors' samples.

CDR3 sequence (DNA): TGTGCCAGCAGTCCGATCCTCAGGGAGACCTACAATGAGCAGTTCTTC. Protein sequence: CASSPILRETYNEQFF. V gene TRBV28 combines with J gene TRBJ2-1, with D tentatively TRBD1 or TRBD2 (5 bases each). The V gene lost 5 bases and the J gene lost 2 bases, with 16 bases spanning the gap. This CDR3 has 16 amino acids. Germline V gene sequence: CDR1 MDHEN, CDR2 SYDVKM. The full variable domain, completed using reference TRBV28 and TRBJ2-1, is DVKVTQSSRYLVKRTGEKVFLECVQDMDHENMFWYRQDPGLGLRLIYFSYDVKMKEKGDIPEGYSVSREKKERFSLILESASTNQTSMYLCASSPILRETYNEQFFGPGTRLTVL.